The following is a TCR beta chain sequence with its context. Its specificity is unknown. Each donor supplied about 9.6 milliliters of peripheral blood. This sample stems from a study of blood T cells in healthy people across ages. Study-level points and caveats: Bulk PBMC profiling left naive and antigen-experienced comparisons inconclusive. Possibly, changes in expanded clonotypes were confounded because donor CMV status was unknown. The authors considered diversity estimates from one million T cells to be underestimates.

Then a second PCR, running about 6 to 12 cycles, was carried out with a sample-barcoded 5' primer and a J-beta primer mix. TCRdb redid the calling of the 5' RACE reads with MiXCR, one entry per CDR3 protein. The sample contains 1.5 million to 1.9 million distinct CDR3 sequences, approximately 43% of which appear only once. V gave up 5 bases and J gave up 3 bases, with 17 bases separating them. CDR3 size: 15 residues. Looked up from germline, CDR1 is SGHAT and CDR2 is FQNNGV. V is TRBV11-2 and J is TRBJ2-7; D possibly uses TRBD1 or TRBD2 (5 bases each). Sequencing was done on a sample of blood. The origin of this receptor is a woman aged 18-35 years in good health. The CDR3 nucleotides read TGTGCCAGCAGCCCCGTGGGGGTTGGGAACTACGAGCAGTACTTC. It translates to CASSPVGVGNYEQYF.